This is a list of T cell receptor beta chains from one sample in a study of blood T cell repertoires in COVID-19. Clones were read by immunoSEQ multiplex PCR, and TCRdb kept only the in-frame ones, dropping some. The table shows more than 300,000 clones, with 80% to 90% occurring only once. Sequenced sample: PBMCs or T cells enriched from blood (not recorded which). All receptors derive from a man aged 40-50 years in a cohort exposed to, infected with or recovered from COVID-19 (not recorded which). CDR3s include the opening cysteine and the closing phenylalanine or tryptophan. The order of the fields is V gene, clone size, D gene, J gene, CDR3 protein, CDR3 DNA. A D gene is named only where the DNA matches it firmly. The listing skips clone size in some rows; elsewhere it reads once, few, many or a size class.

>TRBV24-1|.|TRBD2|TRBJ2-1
CATSGFVAGAGYNEQFF
TGTGCCACCAGTGGTTTTGTAGCGGGAGCGGGTTACAATGAGCAGTTCTTC
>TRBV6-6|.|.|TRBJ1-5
CASSYSRVGNQPQHF
TGTGCCAGCAGTTACTCGAGGGTTGGAAATCAGCCCCAGCATTTT
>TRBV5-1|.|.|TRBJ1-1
CASSLQNTEAFF
TGCGCCAGCAGCTTGCAGAACACTGAAGCTTTCTTT
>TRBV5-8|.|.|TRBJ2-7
CASKTRSPTKQYF
TGTGCCAGCAAAACGAGGAGTCCTACGAAGCAGTACTTC
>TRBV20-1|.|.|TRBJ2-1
CSASTVNEQFF
TGCAGTGCTAGTACTGTCAATGAGCAGTTCTTC
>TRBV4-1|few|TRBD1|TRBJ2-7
CASSQLFPGQGSMGSSYEQYF
TGCGCCAGCAGCCAACTATTTCCGGGACAGGGAAGTATGGGGAGCTCCTACGAGCAGTACTTC
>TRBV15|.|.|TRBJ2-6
CATSRDMDWANVLTF
TGTGCCACCAGCAGAGATATGGACTGGGCCAACGTCCTGACTTTC
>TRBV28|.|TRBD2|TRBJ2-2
CASSPRLAGTGELFF
TGTGCCAGCAGCCCCAGACTAGCGGGGACCGGGGAGCTGTTTTTT
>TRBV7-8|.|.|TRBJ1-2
CASTHQFGLPLNYGYTF
TGTGCCAGCACCCACCAGTTTGGGCTCCCTCTGAACTATGGCTACACCTTC
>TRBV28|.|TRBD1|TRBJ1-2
CASSLPGQGYGYTF
TGTGCCAGCAGCCTTCCGGGACAGGGTTACGGCTACACCTTC
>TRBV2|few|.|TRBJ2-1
CASSQGEPPFNEQFF
TGTGCCAGCAGTCAGGGCGAACCTCCGTTTAATGAGCAGTTCTTC
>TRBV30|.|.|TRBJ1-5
CAWTLKGLNQPQHF
TGTGCCTGGACCCTCAAGGGGCTGAATCAGCCCCAGCATTTT
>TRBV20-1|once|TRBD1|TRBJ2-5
CSASLDRTETQYF
TGCAGTGCTAGTCTGGACAGGACAGAGACCCAGTACTTC
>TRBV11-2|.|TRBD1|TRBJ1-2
CASSPVDRGANYGYTF
TGTGCCAGCAGCCCTGTCGACAGGGGCGCTAACTATGGCTACACCTTC
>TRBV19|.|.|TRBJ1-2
CASSPPAGNYGYTF
TGTGCCAGTAGTCCTCCGGCCGGGAACTATGGCTACACCTTC
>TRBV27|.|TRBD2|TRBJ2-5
CASSLWEGQGTQYF
TGTGCCAGCAGTTTGTGGGAGGGCCAGGGGACCCAGTACTTC
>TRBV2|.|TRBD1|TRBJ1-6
CASSRDRKNSPLHF
TGTGCCAGCAGCCGGGACAGGAAGAATTCACCCCTCCACTTT
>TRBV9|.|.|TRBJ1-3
CASSPPREGSGNTIYF
TGTGCCAGCAGCCCGCCCAGGGAGGGTTCTGGAAACACCATATATTTT
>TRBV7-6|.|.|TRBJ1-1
CASRNRNTEAFF
TGTGCCAGCCGCAACAGGAACACTGAAGCTTTCTTT
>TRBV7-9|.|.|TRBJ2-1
CASSLTQGDNEQFF
TGTGCCAGCAGCTTAACTCAAGGGGACAATGAGCAGTTCTTC
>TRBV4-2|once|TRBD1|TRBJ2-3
CASSQTSTGRSTDTQYF
TGTGCCAGCAGCCAAACCTCGACAGGGCGTAGCACAGATACGCAGTATTTT
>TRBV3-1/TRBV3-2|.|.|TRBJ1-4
CASSSRRVEKLFF
TGTGCCAGCAGCTCTCGACGGGTGGAAAAACTGTTTTTT
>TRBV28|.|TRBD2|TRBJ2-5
CASSSTSRETQYF
TGTGCCAGCAGTTCGACTAGCAGAGAGACCCAGTACTTC
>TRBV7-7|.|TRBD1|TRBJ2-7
CASSTGTGEQYF
TGTGCCAGCAGCACAGGGACAGGCGAGCAGTACTTC
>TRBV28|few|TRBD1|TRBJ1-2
CASRIGTGVYYGYTF
TGTGCCAGCAGGATCGGGACAGGGGTTTACTATGGCTACACCTTC
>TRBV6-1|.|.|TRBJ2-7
CASSERSGSSYEQYF
TGTGCCAGCAGTGAAAGGAGCGGTAGCTCCTACGAGCAGTACTTC
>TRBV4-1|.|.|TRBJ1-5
CASSQAGGGDNQPQHF
TGCGCCAGCAGCCAAGCCGGCGGGGGGGACAATCAGCCCCAGCATTTT
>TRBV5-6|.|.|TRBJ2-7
CASSLGSGPYEQYF
TGTGCCAGCAGCTTGGGTAGCGGCCCCTACGAGCAGTACTTC
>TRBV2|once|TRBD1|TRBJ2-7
CASSGTGANYEQYF
TGTGCCAGCAGTGGGACAGGCGCTAACTACGAGCAGTACTTC
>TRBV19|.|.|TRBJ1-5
CASREVGNQPQHF
TGTGCCAGTAGGGAGGTTGGGAATCAGCCCCAGCATTTT
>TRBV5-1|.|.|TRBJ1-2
CASSLGGTINYGYTF
TGCGCCAGCAGCTTGGGGGGCACAATTAACTATGGCTACACCTTC
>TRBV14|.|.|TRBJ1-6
CASSQEELGEIGPPLHF
TGTGCCAGCAGCCAAGAAGAATTAGGGGAAATTGGCCCACCCCTCCACTTT
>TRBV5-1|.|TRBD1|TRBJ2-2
CASSLGDRSAGELFF
TGCGCCAGCAGCTTGGGGGACAGATCGGCCGGGGAGCTGTTTTTT
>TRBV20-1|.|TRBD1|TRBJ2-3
CSAIGSGGF
TGCAGTGCTATAGGCTCAGGGGGTTTT
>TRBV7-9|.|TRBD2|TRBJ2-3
CASSLGGLVGDTQYF
TGTGCCAGCAGCTTAGGTGGACTAGTGGGGGATACGCAGTATTTT
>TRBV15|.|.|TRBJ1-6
CATSRRESRSPLHF
TGTGCCACCAGCAGACGGGAATCTAGGTCACCCCTCCACTTT
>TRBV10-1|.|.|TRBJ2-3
CASGSAGLSTDTQYF
TGCGCCAGCGGGAGCGCGGGACTTAGCACAGATACGCAGTATTTT
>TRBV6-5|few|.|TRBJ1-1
CASSISAGVGTEAFF
TGTGCCAGCAGTATCAGTGCGGGGGTCGGCACTGAAGCTTTCTTT
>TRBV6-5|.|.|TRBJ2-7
CASRRHGTYEQYF
TGTGCCAGCCGAAGACACGGCACCTACGAGCAGTACTTC
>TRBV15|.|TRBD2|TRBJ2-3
CATSRDPGLADTQYF
TGTGCCACCAGCAGAGACCCGGGACTAGCGGATACGCAGTATTTT
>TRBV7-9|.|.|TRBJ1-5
CASSQIQGQPQHF
TGTGCCAGCAGCCAGATACAGGGTCAGCCCCAGCATTTT
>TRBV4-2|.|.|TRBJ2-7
CASSRTGSSYEQYF
TGTGCCAGCAGCCGAACCGGGAGTTCCTACGAGCAGTACTTC
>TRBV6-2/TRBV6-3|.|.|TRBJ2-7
CASSYGGKSSYEQYF
TGTGCCAGCAGTTACGGCGGGAAGAGCTCCTACGAGCAGTACTTC
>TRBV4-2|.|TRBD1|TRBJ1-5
CASSHGTENQPQHF
TGTGCCAGCAGCCACGGGACAGAGAATCAGCCCCAGCATTTT
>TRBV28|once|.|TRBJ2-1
CASISTVNEQFF
TGTGCCAGCATCTCGACTGTGAATGAGCAGTTCTTC
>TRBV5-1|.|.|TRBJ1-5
CASSLGGEGNQPQHF
TGCGCCAGCAGCTTGGGAGGGGAGGGGAATCAGCCCCAGCATTTT
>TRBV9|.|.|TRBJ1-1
CASSRVNTEAFF
TGTGCCAGCAGCAGAGTGAACACTGAAGCTTTCTTT
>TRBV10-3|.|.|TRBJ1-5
CAIRETDNSNQPQHF
TGTGCCATCAGGGAGACAGATAATAGCAATCAGCCCCAGCATTTT
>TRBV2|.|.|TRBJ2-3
CASSDRYPDTQYF
TGTGCCAGCAGTGATCGGTACCCAGATACGCAGTATTTT
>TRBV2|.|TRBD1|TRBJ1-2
CASRGGQGIDYGYTF
TGTGCCAGCAGAGGCGGACAGGGGATTGACTATGGCTACACCTTC
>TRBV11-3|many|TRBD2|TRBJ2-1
CASEAGGSNEQFF
TGTGCCAGCGAGGCGGGAGGTAGCAATGAGCAGTTCTTC
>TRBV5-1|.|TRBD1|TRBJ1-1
CASSTGQGGTEAFF
TGCGCCAGCAGCACAGGACAGGGGGGCACTGAAGCTTTCTTT
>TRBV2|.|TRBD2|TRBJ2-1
CATRISGSRGEQFF
TGTGCCACACGGATCAGCGGGAGCCGGGGTGAGCAGTTCTTC
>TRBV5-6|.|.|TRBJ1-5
CASSSGVYQPQHF
TGTGCCAGCAGCTCGGGGGTTTATCAGCCCCAGCATTTT
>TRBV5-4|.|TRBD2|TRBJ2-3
CASSRLAGEGDTQYF
TGTGCCAGCAGCCGACTAGCGGGAGAAGGCGATACGCAGTATTTT
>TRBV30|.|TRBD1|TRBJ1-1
CAWSRSGGNTEAFF
TGTGCCTGGAGCAGATCAGGGGGGAACACTGAAGCTTTCTTT
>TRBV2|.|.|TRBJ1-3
CASSEAERAAFSGNTIYF
TGTGCCAGCAGTGAAGCCGAGAGGGCCGCCTTTTCTGGAAACACCATATATTTT
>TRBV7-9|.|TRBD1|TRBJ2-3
CASSLRGTGGRDTQYF
TGTGCCAGCAGCTTACGAGGGACAGGGGGCAGAGATACGCAGTATTTT